This T cell receptor (beta chain) was found in a study of cytomegalovirus exposure and HLA in healthy donors. Study information: The approximately 710 first-cohort repertoires and the 110 or so validation repertoires shared the same platform, a later analysis reported.

Clones were read by immunoSEQ multiplex PCR, and TCRdb kept only the in-frame ones, dropping some. The table lists around 250,000 clones, less than 95% of them singletons, with 3% to 3.5% in the top ten. V lost 0 bases and J lost 5, with 3 bases in between. CDR1 is SGHDT, CDR2 YYEEEE, per germline. The CDR3 totals 11 residues. Study-level findings and limits: The study put 160 or so TCR beta chains on its list as cytomegalovirus-associated. It was found in a later analysis that first-cohort TCR clusters tended to co-occur in the approximately 120 validation repertoires. Whilst most TCR sequences proved rare, a subset of public TCRs occurred across many donors.

Worth noting for this clone: Antigen: not known.

The sequence was obtained from a woman in her twenties or thirties in good health and CMV-seronegative. The gene calls are TRBV5-6 and TRBJ2-7; D ambiguous. Source material: PBMCs. The CDR3 spells CASSLADEQYF. CDR3 DNA: TGTGCCAGCAGCTTGGCCGACGAGCAGTACTTC.